These 21 T cell receptor beta chains were sequenced from one sample in a study of blood T cell repertoires in COVID-19. Generated by immunoSEQ multiplex PCR, the TCRdb table keeps only in-frame clones and is missing some. The data hold roughly 290,000 clones, with approximately 87% observed a single time. The material sequenced was peripheral blood. Receptors were obtained from a woman between 50 and 59 years old who had recovered from COVID-19.

The genes are TRBV30 and TRBJ2-3, with D possibly TRBD2 on 6 matching bases. With 5 bases removed from V and 0 bases from J, the gap between germline ends came to 18 bases. Germline-derived CDR1 and CDR2 are GTSNPN and SVGIG (reference sequence). This CDR3 has 16 residues. Here the CDR3 reads CAWDRGLRRSTDTQYF. In DNA, the CDR3 is TGTGCCTGGGACCGGGGACTCCGCCGTAGCACAGATACGCAGTATTTT.

This clone occurred once. J is TRBJ2-3 and V is TRBV7-2; D gene unclear. The germline gives CDR1 SGHTA, CDR2 FQGNSA. The CDR3 runs 12 residues. V was cut by 5 bases and J by 4 bases, with 7 bases left in between. The CDR3 bases are TGTGCCAGCAGCAGTGGGCCAGATACGCAGTATTTT. It yields the protein CASSSGPDTQYF.

Points on this clone: This same CDR3 is encoded by further DNA sequences in the sample. CDR3: CASSERGDNSPLHF. In DNA, the CDR3 is TGTGCCAGCAGTGAACGGGGGGATAATTCACCCCTCCACTTT. The rearrangement joins TRBV6-1 to TRBJ1-6, with TRBD1 as a possible D gene (5 bases). V lost 2 bases, J lost 5 bases, and 7 bases lay in between. Germline V gives CDR1 MNHNS, CDR2 SASEGT. The CDR3 length is 14 residues.

The V gene is TRBV15, the J gene TRBJ2-1, with a possible D match to TRBD2 (5 bases). This CDR3 comprises 18 residues. Germline loops: CDR1 LNHNV, CDR2 YYDKDF (reference sequence). Trimming stripped 6 bases from V and 7 bases from J, with 28 bases between. The CDR3 DNA follows: TGTGCCACCAGGGGCGTAGGGCAGAAGCGGAGGATGGGGAATGAGCAGTTCTTC. Amino acid sequence: CATRGVGQKRRMGNEQFF.

The rearrangement uses TRBV20-1 and TRBJ1-6; D remains ambiguous. Between the trimmed V and J ends, which lost 0 bases and 10 bases, there was a span of 4 bases. Germline V gene data show CDR1 as DFQATT and CDR2 as SNEGSKA (reference sequence). The CDR3 has 11 amino acids. The CDR3 spells CSARDSSPLHF. DNA for the CDR3: TGCAGTGCTAGAGATTCGTCACCCCTCCACTTT.

The J gene is TRBJ2-7, the V gene TRBV5-6, with D perhaps TRBD2 (6 bases). V was shortened by 5 bases and J by 7 bases, with 16 bases between the two germline ends. In germline, CDR1 is SGHDT, CDR2 YYEEEE. The CDR3 runs 13 residues. CDR3 nucleotide sequence: TGTGCCAGCAGTTTTTCTCACGCGGGGGAGCAGTACTTC. It codes for CASSFSHAGEQYF.

This clone was picked up a small number of times. The chain carries TRBV12-3 or TRBV12-4 and TRBJ2-7; TRBD1 is a possible D gene (6 bases). V was shortened by 4 bases and J by 3 bases, with 10 bases between the two germline ends. The CDR3 extends over 13 amino acids. The CDR3 DNA sequence: TGTGCCAGCAGTTACCAACAGGGCTACGAGCAGTACTTC. Protein: CASSYQQGYEQYF.

The CDR3 sequence is CASRLGLAHEQYF. The CDR3 DNA reads TGTGCCAGCAGGTTGGGACTAGCCCACGAGCAGTACTTC. The V gene is TRBV11-2, the J gene TRBJ2-7, with 9 bases aligning to TRBD2. Germline CDR1 reads SGHAT; CDR2 reads FQNNGV. This CDR3 has 13 residues. Losses at the gene ends were 6 bases for V and 5 bases for J; bases not matched to a gene: 5. Based on the CDR3 plus reference TRBV11-2 and TRBJ2-7, the full variable domain is EAGVAQSPRYKIIEKRQSVAFWCNPISGHATLYWYQQILGQGPKLLIQFQNNGVVDDSQLPKDRFSAERLKGVDSTLKIQPAKLEDSAVYLCASRLGLAHEQYFGPGTRLTVT.

J is TRBJ2-1 and V is TRBV7-8, with 10 positions matching TRBD2. Per the germline V gene, CDR1 is SGHVS and CDR2 is FQNEAQ. Trimming at V came to 4 bases and at J to 2 bases, leaving 2 bases not matched to a gene. The CDR3 covers 15 residues. The CDR3 loop is CASSSSGGTYNEQFF. CDR3 DNA sequence: TGTGCCAGCAGCTCTAGCGGGGGAACCTACAATGAGCAGTTCTTC.

The V call is TRBV9, the J call TRBJ1-1, with 7 bases that match TRBD1. The CDR3 runs 13 residues. From germline, CDR1 is SGDLS and CDR2 YYNGEE. V trimming: 4 bases; J trimming: 4 bases; junction bases outside the gene matches: 4. The chain's CDR3 is CASSSRQGTEAFF. CDR3 nucleotides: TGTGCCAGCAGCTCCCGACAGGGCACTGAAGCTTTCTTT.

This clone was seen a handful of times. J is TRBJ1-3 and V is TRBV5-1; 7 bases agree with TRBD1. V trimming: 1 base; J trimming: 4 bases; junction bases outside the gene matches: 8. The germline V gene has CDR1 SGHRS and CDR2 YFSETQ. This CDR3 contains 16 residues. The CDR3 DNA reads as TGCGCCAGCAGCTTGTTTGGGACAGACGTCGGAAACACCATATATTTT. Translating it yields CASSLFGTDVGNTIYF.

This chain joins TRBV10-2 and TRBJ1-2; perhaps TRBD1 as D (5 bases). V dropped 8 bases and J dropped 4 bases, with 20 bases sitting between them. The CDR3 extends over 15 amino acids. Germline V gene data show CDR1 as WSHSY and CDR2 as SAAADI. This CDR3 reads CASQLQAQPGYGYTF. The CDR3 DNA reads TGCGCCAGCCAGTTACAGGCCCAGCCAGGCTATGGCTACACCTTC.

The CDR3 here is CASRSGVWDVLSEQFF. In nucleotides, the CDR3 is TGTGCCAGTAGGTCAGGGGTATGGGACGTCCTGAGTGAGCAGTTCTTC. This chain connects TRBV19 to TRBJ2-1; D possibly corresponds to TRBD1 (6 bases). The CDR3 length is 16 residues. Trimming took off 6 bases at V and 9 bases at J, with 24 bases between the two ends. Germline V gene sequence: CDR1 LNHDA, CDR2 SQIVND (reference sequence). The full variable domain, its missing parts supplied by reference TRBV19 and TRBJ2-1, is DGGITQSPKYLFRKEGQNVTLSCEQNLNHDAMYWYRQDPGQGLRLIYYSQIVNDFQKGDIAEGYSVSREKKESFPLTVTSAQKNPTAFYLCASRSGVWDVLSEQFFGPGTRLTVL.

The chain carries TRBV5-6 and TRBJ2-5, with 7 bases that match TRBD2. CDR3 length: 15 residues. J was trimmed by 1 base and V by 3 bases; bases with no gene match: 6. Germline CDR1 SGHDT, CDR2 YYEEEE. As DNA, the CDR3 is TGTGCCAGCAGCTCATGGGGCGGGGGCCAAGAGACCCAGTACTTC. This sequence encodes CASSSWGGGQETQYF. The full variable domain, with the rest looked up from reference TRBV5-6 and TRBJ2-5, is DAGVTQSPTHLIKTRGQQVTLRCSPKSGHDTVSWYQQALGQGPQFIFQYYEEEERQRGNFPDRFSGHQFPNYSSELNVNALLLGDSALYLCASSSWGGGQETQYFGPGTRLLVL.

This clone was recorded once. The chain couples TRBV7-8 to TRBJ1-2, with a weak D call TRBD1 (6 bases). This CDR3 comprises 13 residues. Germline lookup yields CDR1 SGHVS and CDR2 FQNEAQ. V was shortened by 5 bases and J by 4 bases, with 11 bases between the two germline ends. The CDR3 spells CASSPGRGYGYTF. The CDR3 region has the DNA TGTGCCAGCAGCCCCGGCAGGGGCTATGGCTACACCTTC.

Worth noting for this clone: Other DNA sequences in the same sample also yield this CDR3. The chain recombines TRBV7-2 with TRBJ2-1; D is ambiguous. Germline loops: CDR1 SGHTA, CDR2 FQGNSA. V shed 3 bases and J shed 3 bases, with 9 bases lying between them. CDR3 size: 14 residues. The CDR3 loop is CASSLRALYNEQFF. As DNA, the CDR3 is TGTGCCAGCAGCTTGCGAGCGCTCTACAATGAGCAGTTCTTC.

The chain links TRBV7-2 to TRBJ2-1; 9 bases match TRBD2. Germline lookup yields CDR1 SGHTA and CDR2 FQGNSA. Unmatched junction bases numbered 1, after V lost 1 base and J lost 6 bases. The CDR3 covers 14 residues. The DNA of the CDR3 is TGTGCCAGCAGCTTAGGCGGGGGGGCCAATGAGCAGTTCTTC. This translates into CASSLGGGANEQFF. Variable domain in full (rest from reference TRBV7-2 and TRBJ2-1): GAGVSQSPSNKVTEKGKDVELRCDPISGHTALYWYRQSLGQGLEFLIYFQGNSAPDKSGLPSDRFSAERTGGSVSTLTIQRTQQEDSAVYLCASSLGGGANEQFFGPGTRLTVL.

The chain uses TRBV3-1 (or the pseudogene TRBV3-2) and TRBJ1-2, with D possibly being TRBD1 (5 bases). Deletions cut 3 bases from V and 4 bases from J, with 9 bases between. The CDR3 covers 13 residues. The germline V gene encodes CDR1 LGHDT and CDR2 YNNKEL (reference sequence). The CDR3 protein is CASSQGQSYGYTF. The CDR3, as DNA: TGTGCCAGCAGCCAGGGGCAAAGCTATGGCTACACCTTC.

The chain uses TRBV18 and TRBJ2-1; weak D call: TRBD1 (5 bases). This CDR3 region has 16 residues. Germline CDR1 reads KGHSH; CDR2 reads LQKENI. Trimming stripped 4 bases from V and 4 bases from J, with 17 bases between. The CDR3: CASSQDRWQGYNEQFF. The CDR3 coding sequence is TGTGCCAGCTCACAGGATCGGTGGCAGGGATACAATGAGCAGTTCTTC.

The rearrangement uses TRBV12-3 or TRBV12-4 and TRBJ2-5; 7 bases align to TRBD1. The J segment lost 8 bases and the V segment lost 8 bases, leaving 8 bases of the junction unmatched. The CDR3 is 12 residues long. CDR3 DNA: TGTGCCAGCGGTAGACAGGGAATAACCCAGTACTTC. This gives the protein CASGRQGITQYF.

The chain has TRBV28 and TRBJ1-1; D is unresolved. Germline lookup yields CDR1 MDHEN and CDR2 SYDVKM. This CDR3 has 12 residues. This CDR3 is CVTEGPNTEAFF. The CDR3 region has the DNA TGTGTTACGGAGGGTCCGAACACTGAAGCTTTCTTT.